This T cell receptor beta chain was found in a study of T cell changes during pregnancy in multiple sclerosis. Generated by immunoSEQ multiplex PCR, the TCRdb table keeps only in-frame clones and is missing some. The repertoire includes about 34,000 clones, about 90% of them detected once, and roughly 3.5% sits in the top ten. Germline loops: CDR1 MNHNS, CDR2 SASEGT. The CDR3 contains 17 residues. V trimming: 1 base; J trimming: 2 bases; junction bases outside the gene matches: 5. The J gene is TRBJ2-3, the V gene TRBV6-1; TRBD2 aligns across 11 bases. This receptor was taken from a female donor with multiple sclerosis, enrolled in a pregnancy study. The sequenced sample was CD8+ T cells from peripheral blood mononuclear cells, obtained in the third trimester of pregnancy. The CDR3 here is CASSEGLAGGITDTQYF. CDR3 DNA sequence: TGTGCCAGCAGTGAAGGTCTAGCGGGGGGAATCACAGATACGCAGTATTTT.